This T cell receptor (beta chain) was captured in a study of CD8+CD57+ T cells in acquired aplastic anemia (dated by TCRdb to 2016 to 2019). The study in broad terms: A mean of approximately 2.9 ug of DNA, ranging from roughly 0.18 to 30 ug, was extracted from sorted CD4+ and CD8+ cells. For healthy donor samples, the average read count was about 10 million for CD4+ cells and approximately 11 million for CD8+ cells. What the authors observed across the whole study: Patients and healthy controls showed no significant difference in CD8+ Simpson's diversity (P=0.060). Although some 28 CD8+ CDR3 sequences were shared by patients and controls, these sequences appeared highly expressed in patients and within the immunodominant clones of patients.

On this clonotype: No cognate antigen has been identified for it. There are no base qualities to consult, and no much larger clone falls within one base.

The study deep-sequenced TCR repertoires of sorted CD4+ and CD8+ blood T cells from severe aplastic anemia patients and healthy subjects. Ficoll-Paque density gradient centrifugation was used to isolate peripheral blood mononuclear cells. Before DNA extraction, CD4+ and CD8+ T cells were sorted by FACS or by magnetic beads. Per the germline V gene, SGHDN is the CDR1 and FVKESK is the CDR2. The CDR3 runs 12 residues from the cysteine to the phenylalanine. Solely the CDR3 DNA is kept, with 36 bases framed from the first base. The junction carries 8 bases between V and J, which are trimmed by 4 bases and 5 bases respectively. Genomic DNA served as template for TCR beta VDJ combination and CDR3 sequence profiling. TCR repertoire sequencing was run on an Illumina HiSeq 2000. The authors' pipeline ran thus. Repertoire assessment relied on Simpson's diversity index, CDR3 size and DJ length profiles, and TRBV/TRBJ rearrangement plots. Whichever DNA sequence was most abundant in the deep sequencing data was defined as the immunodominant clone. CDR3 amino acid sequences were screened for sharing across subjects and were compared with published repertoires and the VDJdb database. TCRdb reprocessing: public reads trimmed at Q25 with fastp, clones called with MiXCR, in-frame beta chains kept. Rows merge per CDR3 protein into single entries with the most common DNA and genes. The V and J calls come from TCRdb's annotation, not from the publication. Counted in this sample were fewer than 150,000 distinct CDR3 sequences; 48% of them appeared once. The ten largest clones take up 2% to 3% of the sample.

The chain uses TRBV14 and TRBJ2-5; the D gene cannot be named for sure. Source material: sorted CD4+, CD8+, or CD8+CD57+ T cells (not recorded which) from PBMCs. The source is a human donor in good health, serving as a control. The CDR3 protein: CASSRVWETQYF. The bases read TGTGCCAGCAGCCGAGTGTGGGAGACCCAGTACTTC.